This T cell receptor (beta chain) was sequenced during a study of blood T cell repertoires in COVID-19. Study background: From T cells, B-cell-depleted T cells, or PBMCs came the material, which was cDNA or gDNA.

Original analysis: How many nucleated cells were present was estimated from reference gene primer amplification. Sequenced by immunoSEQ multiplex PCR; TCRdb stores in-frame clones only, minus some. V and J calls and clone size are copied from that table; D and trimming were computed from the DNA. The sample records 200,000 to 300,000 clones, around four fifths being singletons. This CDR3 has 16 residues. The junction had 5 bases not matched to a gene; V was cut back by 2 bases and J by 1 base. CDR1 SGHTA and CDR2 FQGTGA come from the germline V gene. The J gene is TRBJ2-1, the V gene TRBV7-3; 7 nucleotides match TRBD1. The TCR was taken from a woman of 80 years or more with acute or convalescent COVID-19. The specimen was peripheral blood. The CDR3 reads CASSLATGASYNEQFF. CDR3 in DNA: TGTGCCAGCAGCTTAGCTACAGGGGCATCCTACAATGAGCAGTTCTTC.